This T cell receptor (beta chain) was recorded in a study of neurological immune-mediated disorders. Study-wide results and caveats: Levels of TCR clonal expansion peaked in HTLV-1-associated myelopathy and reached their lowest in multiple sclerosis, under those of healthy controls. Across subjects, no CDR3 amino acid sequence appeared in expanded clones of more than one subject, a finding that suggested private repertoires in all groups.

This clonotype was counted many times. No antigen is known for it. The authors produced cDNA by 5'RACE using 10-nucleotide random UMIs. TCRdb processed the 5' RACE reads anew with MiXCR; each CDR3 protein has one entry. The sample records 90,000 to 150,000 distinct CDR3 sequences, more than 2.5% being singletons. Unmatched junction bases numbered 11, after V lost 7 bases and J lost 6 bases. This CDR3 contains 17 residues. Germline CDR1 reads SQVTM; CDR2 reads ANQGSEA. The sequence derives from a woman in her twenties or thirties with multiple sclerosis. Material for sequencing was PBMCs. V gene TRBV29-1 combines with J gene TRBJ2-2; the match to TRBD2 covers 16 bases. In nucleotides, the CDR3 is TGCAGCGCCGGGACTAGCGGGAGGGCTCTTTGGGCCGGGGAGCTGTTTTTT. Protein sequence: CSAGTSGRALWAGELFF.